The clone carrying this TCR beta chain has a handful of counts. CDR3 length: 14 amino acids. V was clipped by 0 bases and J by 6 bases, with 12 bases between them. Germline V gives CDR1 SGHRS, CDR2 YFSETQ. The data belong to a study of blood T cells in healthy people across ages. Next came a second PCR, run for roughly 6 to 11 cycles, which used a sample-barcoded 5' primer along with a J-beta primer mix. Every cDNA was tagged by a template-switch adaptor with 12 random nucleotides. From the 5' RACE reads, TCRdb called clonotypes with MiXCR, one entry per CDR3 protein. Among approximately 960,000 distinct CDR3 sequences listed, 25% to 35% were seen once. These data were also reused for a study on T cells of mothers and their children. That paper adds: Mothers gave over 9.5 million TCR beta CDR3 reads each, and children around 3 million each. Slightly higher overlap, not significant, was seen in related mother-child pairs than in unrelated pairs.

V gene TRBV5-1 combines with J gene TRBJ1-2, with a weak D call TRBD1 (6 bases). Specimen: blood. This receptor was obtained from a woman between 35 and 50 years old in good health. The DNA for the CDR3 is TGCGCCAGCAGCTTGGAACAGGGAGGGAATGGCTACACCTTC. It translates to CASSLEQGGNGYTF. The whole variable domain, remainder taken from reference TRBV5-1 and TRBJ1-2, is KAGVTQTPRYLIKTRGQQVTLSCSPISGHRSVSWYQQTPGQGLQFLFEYFSETQRNKGNFPGRFSGRQFSNSRSEMNVSTLELGDSALYLCASSLEQGGNGYTFGSGTRLTVV.